The rows below give T cell receptor beta chains drawn from one sample of a study of shared clonotypes between healthy human individuals. Libraries were prepared by immunoSEQ multiplex PCR; TCRdb keeps only in-frame clonotypes and omits some of them. The sample has hundreds of thousands of clones, 70% to 80% seen once; the top ten hold around 12%. Sequencing was performed on PBMCs. The source of these receptors is a woman in her forties in good health. Some clones in this sample may be carry-over from other donors' samples. The CDR3 runs from the conserved cysteine through the conserved F or W.

TRBV2	TRBJ2-3	CASRSGSQDTQYF
TRBV12-2	TRBJ1-1	CASRFNRGKVNTEAFF
TRBV7-2	TRBJ2-2	CASSSVGARTGELFF
TRBV10-3	TRBJ1-2	CAITSVATANYGYTF
TRBV29-1	TRBJ1-5	CSIGTGGNQPQHF
TRBV4-1	TRBJ2-7	CASSHGQDYEQYF
TRBV11-2	TRBJ2-7	CASSSQGYEQYF
TRBV6-1	TRBJ2-7	CASRGDRGYEQYF
TRBV6-1	TRBJ2-7	CASTLGLYGEQYF
TRBV5-1	TRBJ2-5	CASSPGARRKKETQYF
TRBV10-2	TRBJ2-2	CASSESFHVANTGELFF
TRBV5-4	TRBJ2-7	CASSLVGPTYEQYF
TRBV2	TRBJ1-5	CASRGMGDQPQHF
TRBV28	TRBJ2-2	CASSFLAGDTGELFF
TRBV19	TRBJ2-5	CASSRTDQETQYF
TRBV27	TRBJ2-1	CASSFEKGEQFF
TRBV7-9	TRBJ2-1	CASSLGLAHNEQFF
TRBV2	TRBJ2-7	CASSEASYEQYF
TRBV5-4	TRBJ1-2	CASSETTNYGYTF
TRBV18	TRBJ2-5	CASSGGLAETQYF
TRBV7-2	TRBJ2-7	CATRKSGGPSHEQYF
TRBV30	TRBJ2-5	CAWSVRWEREETQYF
TRBV7-9	TRBJ2-3	CASSLTRAADTQYF
TRBV10-3	TRBJ2-7	CAISELAGVYEQYF
TRBV4-1	TRBJ1-2	CASSRPGSYGYTF
TRBV6-4	TRBJ2-1	CASSGTSGSYNEQFF
TRBV28	TRBJ2-7	CASISVAGGNPYEQYF
TRBV6-5	TRBJ1-6	CASSPGQGQTPLHF
TRBV2	TRBJ2-1	CASSEARQGGYNEQFF